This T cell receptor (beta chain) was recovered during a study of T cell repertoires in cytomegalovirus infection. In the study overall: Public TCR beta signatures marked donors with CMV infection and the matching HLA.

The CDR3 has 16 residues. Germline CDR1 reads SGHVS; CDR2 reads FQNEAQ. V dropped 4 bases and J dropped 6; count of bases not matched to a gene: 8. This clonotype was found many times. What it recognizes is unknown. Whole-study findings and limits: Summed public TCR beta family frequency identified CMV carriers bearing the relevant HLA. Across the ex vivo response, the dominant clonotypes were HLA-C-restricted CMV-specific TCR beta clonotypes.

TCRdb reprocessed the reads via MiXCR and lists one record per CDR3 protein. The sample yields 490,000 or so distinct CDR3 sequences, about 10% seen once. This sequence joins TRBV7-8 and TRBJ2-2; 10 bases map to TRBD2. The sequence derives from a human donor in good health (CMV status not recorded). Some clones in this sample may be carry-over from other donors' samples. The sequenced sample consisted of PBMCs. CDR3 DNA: TGTGCCAGCAGCTGGGGGCTAGCGGGAGTTGCCGGGGAGCTGTTTTTT. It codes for CASSWGLAGVAGELFF.